What follows are 22 T cell receptor beta chains derived from one specimen sequenced in a study of beta chain features in type 1 diabetes. Study-wide findings and caveats: All four CD4+ subsets of Type 1 diabetes patients contained TCRB CDR3s that were moderately but significantly shorter.

Their antigen targets remain unknown. Reverse transcribing all isolated RNA meant expressed TCRB transcripts were sequenced. Profiling relied on immunoSEQ multiplex PCR, and the TCRdb table lists in-frame clones only, not all of them. This table has approximately 70,000 clones, around 49% appearing once. Sequences were obtained from central memory CD4+ T cells from blood. Receptor source: a man younger than 40 with type 1 diabetes.

CDR3 bases: TGTGCCAGTAGTATAGGGACACCGGGGGTTGAAAAACTGTTTTTT. It specifies CASSIGTPGVEKLFF. The chain is built from TRBV19 and TRBJ1-4; maybe TRBD1 (5 bases). The CDR3 extends over 15 amino acids. Germline values: CDR1 LNHDA, CDR2 SQIVND (reference sequence). V lost 1 base and J lost 7, with 13 bases in between.

The CDR3 loop reads CASSLASGATTDTQYF. As DNA, the CDR3 is TGTGCCAGCAGCTTAGCCTCAGGGGCTACCACAGATACGCAGTATTTT. This chain uses TRBV7-9 with TRBJ2-3; D possibly corresponds to TRBD1 (6 bases). The CDR3 runs 16 residues. Germline V lookup: CDR1 SEHNR, CDR2 FQNEAQ (reference sequence). Between the trimmed V and J ends, which lost 0 bases and 2 bases, there was a span of 12 bases.

This clone showed up just a few times. V is TRBV16 and J is TRBJ2-2; a weak D match, TRBD1 (6 bases). Trimming cost V 2 bases and J 4 bases, with 8 bases left between them. The CDR3 is 14 amino acids. CDR1 and CDR2 (germline): KGHSY, FQNENV. CDR3 in amino acids: CASSQETGTGELFF. CDR3 in DNA: TGTGCCAGCAGCCAAGAGACAGGCACCGGGGAGCTGTTTTTT.

As to this clone: The same CDR3 can be traced to other DNA sequences in this sample. The J gene is TRBJ2-7, the V gene TRBV6-1, with D maybe TRBD1 (6 bases). The V end lost 3 bases, the J end lost 3 bases, and 9 bases lay between the germline ends. The germline CDR1 and CDR2 sequences are MNHNS and SASEGT. The CDR3 consists of 13 residues. CDR3 nucleotides: TGTGCCAGCAGTGAGCTCAGGGGCTACGAGCAGTACTTC. Its protein is CASSELRGYEQYF.

This clone was seen more than once but under ten times. CDR3 in amino acids: CSVGTEGYGYTF. CDR3 DNA sequence: TGCAGCGTCGGGACAGAGGGCTATGGCTACACCTTC. This chain joins TRBV29-1 and TRBJ1-2; 7 bases are shared with TRBD1. This CDR3 spans 12 amino acids. Trimming at V came to 6 bases and at J to 4 bases, leaving 5 bases not matched to a gene. Germline V gives CDR1 SQVTM, CDR2 ANQGSEA. The whole variable domain, remainder taken from reference TRBV29-1 and TRBJ1-2, is SAVISQKPSRDICQRGTSLTIQCQVDSQVTMMFWYRQQPGQSLTLIATANQGSEATYESGFVIDKFPISRPNLTFSTLTVSNMSPEDSSIYLCSVGTEGYGYTFGSGTRLTVV.

This clone was observed a few times. The chain couples TRBV2 to TRBJ2-7; 7 nucleotides agree with TRBD2. CDR3 length: 15 residues. The V and J ends lost 5 bases and 5 bases, in that order; junction bases with no gene match: 12. The germline V gene encodes CDR1 SNHLY and CDR2 FYNNEI. This chain's CDR3 is CASSRREGLKNEQYF. CDR3 in DNA: TGTGCCAGCAGTAGGAGGGAGGGCCTTAAGAACGAGCAGTACTTC.

In its sample, this clone was seen a few times. The same CDR3 can be traced to other DNA sequences in this sample. The genes are TRBV2 and TRBJ1-5, with 9 bases that match TRBD1. Looked up from germline, CDR1 is SNHLY and CDR2 is FYNNEI. The CDR3 runs to 14 residues. The V gene end was trimmed by 3 bases and the J gene end by 7 bases; junction bases not matched to a gene: 4. The CDR3 loop is CASSERQGGQPQHF. Here the CDR3 DNA reads TGTGCCAGCAGTGAGAGACAGGGGGGACAGCCCCAGCATTTT.

In its sample, this clone was seen a few times. The chain recombines TRBV6-5 with TRBJ1-2; D is uncertain. This CDR3 has 14 amino acids. CDR1 is MNHEY, CDR2 SVGAGI, per germline. V was clipped by 5 bases and J by 4 bases, with 14 bases between them. The CDR3 reads CASSTPGVGYGYTF. The CDR3, as DNA: TGTGCCAGCAGTACCCCCGGGGTGGGCTATGGCTACACCTTC.

The chain joins TRBV25-1 to TRBJ2-2, with D possibly being TRBD1 (5 bases). The germline V gene encodes CDR1 MGHDK and CDR2 SYGVNS. This CDR3 has 15 residues. Trimming took 3 bases from V and 0 from J, leaving 8 bases between them. The CDR3, as DNA: TGTGCCAGCAGTGACATCAGGGCGAACACCGGGGAGCTGTTTTTT. It yields the protein CASSDIRANTGELFF.

The gene calls are TRBV19 and TRBJ1-2; TRBD1 agrees at 11 bases. V lost 4 bases and J lost 3; bases outside the gene matches: 4. CDR1 LNHDA and CDR2 SQIVND come from the germline V gene (reference sequence). The CDR3 has 15 residues. In DNA, the CDR3 is TGTGCCAGTAGTAGGGGACAGGGGGTAGACTATGGCTACACCTTC. Amino acid sequence: CASSRGQGVDYGYTF. The variable domain in full, completed from reference TRBV19 and TRBJ1-2, reads DGGITQSPKYLFRKEGQNVTLSCEQNLNHDAMYWYRQDPGQGLRLIYYSQIVNDFQKGDIAEGYSVSREKKESFPLTVTSAQKNPTAFYLCASSRGQGVDYGYTFGSGTRLTVV.

On this clone itself: Other DNA sequences in the same sample also yield this CDR3. The chain is built from TRBV5-1 and TRBJ1-2; D unresolved. Germline lookup yields CDR1 SGHRS and CDR2 YFSETQ. V was cut by 4 bases and J by 3 bases, with 10 bases left in between. This CDR3 contains 13 residues. The CDR3 region has the DNA TGCGCCAGCAGCCTGGGCTACGACTATGGCTACACCTTC. It is translated as CASSLGYDYGYTF.

The chain employs TRBV5-1 and TRBJ2-1; 10 nucleotides match TRBD2. J gave up 5 bases and V 3 bases, and 2 bases lay outside the gene matches. This CDR3 is built from 14 residues. Germline V CDR1 and CDR2: SGHRS, YFSETQ. Written as DNA, the CDR3 is TGCGCCAGCAGCTGGGGGACTAGCGACAATGAGCAGTTCTTC. Residues: CASSWGTSDNEQFF.

This chain connects TRBV7-9 to TRBJ2-3, with 8 bases fitting TRBD1. CDR3 length: 14 residues. Per the germline V gene, CDR1 is SEHNR and CDR2 is FQNEAQ (reference sequence). After removal of 5 bases from V and 1 base from J, the junction contained 2 bases not matched to a gene. Written as DNA, the CDR3 is TGTGCCAGCAGCCCGGGACAGGGCACAGATACGCAGTATTTT. This sequence encodes CASSPGQGTDTQYF.

CDR3 in DNA: TGCACCAGCCGCCACCCCACTAGCGGAGGGGGAGATACGCAGTATTTT. As protein: CTSRHPTSGGGDTQYF. The rearrangement uses TRBV1 and TRBJ2-3; TRBD2 is the table's D call, not checked against the DNA. TRBV1 is a known pseudogene. The CDR3 loop spans 16 amino acids.

The gene calls are TRBV7-6 and TRBJ2-7; 9 bases match TRBD1. Germline V gene data show CDR1 as SGHVS and CDR2 as FNYEAQ. The CDR3 is 16 amino acids. The trim removed 5 bases at V and 0 bases at J, leaving 8 bases unmatched. CDR3 bases: TGTGCCAGCAGCCCCGGGACAGGGAGAAGCTCCTACGAGCAGTACTTC. This sequence encodes CASSPGTGRSSYEQYF.

V gene TRBV6-1 combines with J gene TRBJ2-3; 10 nucleotides match TRBD1. The germline V gene encodes CDR1 MNHNS and CDR2 SASEGT. Trimming removed 6 bases from V and 5 bases from J; junction bases left unmatched: 8. The CDR3 length is 15 residues. CDR3 region: CASRLGGQGVDTQYF. In DNA, the CDR3 is TGTGCCAGCAGACTGGGAGGACAGGGGGTAGATACGCAGTATTTT.

The chain links TRBV2 to TRBJ2-7; TRBD2 might be the D (5 bases). The CDR3 runs 14 residues. The V gene lost 6 bases and the J gene lost 5 bases, with 17 bases spanning the gap. The germline V gene encodes CDR1 SNHLY and CDR2 FYNNEI. CDR3: CASSRGSPVDEQYF. CDR3 coding DNA: TGTGCCAGCAGCCGGGGTAGCCCCGTGGACGAGCAGTACTTC. Based on the CDR3 plus reference TRBV2 and TRBJ2-7, the full variable domain is EPEVTQTPSHQVTQMGQEVILRCVPISNHLYFYWYRQILGQKVEFLVSFYNNEISEKSEIFDDQFSVERPDGSNFTLKIRSTKLEDSAMYFCASSRGSPVDEQYFGPGTRLTVT.

This clone was seen only a few times. The chain combines TRBV5-1 with TRBJ2-1; 7 bases line up with TRBD1. CDR1 is SGHRS and CDR2 is YFSETQ in the germline V gene. The V segment lost 2 bases and the J segment 4 bases; nucleotides outside the gene matches: 3. The CDR3 spans 14 residues. CDR3 coding DNA: TGCGCCAGCAGCTTACAGACAGGGTACAATGAGCAGTTCTTC. This codes for CASSLQTGYNEQFF.

This chain links TRBV20-1 with TRBJ2-3; D possibly corresponds to TRBD1 (5 bases). V dropped 6 bases and J dropped 8 bases, with 12 bases sitting between them. The CDR3 sequence is 11 residues long. Looked up from germline, CDR1 is DFQATT and CDR2 is SNEGSKA (reference sequence). The chain's CDR3 is CSAEPQGTQYF. The CDR3 nucleotides are TGCAGTGCAGAGCCCCAGGGTACGCAGTATTTT.

This clone came up a few times. The chain links TRBV6-1 to TRBJ2-7, with D perhaps TRBD2 (5 bases). The ends were cut back, 5 bases at V and 0 bases at J, with 14 bases in the middle. The CDR3 is made up of 15 amino acids. CDR1 is MNHNS and CDR2 is SASEGT in the germline V gene. The CDR3 region is CASSTQRGSSYEQYF. In nucleotides, the CDR3 is TGTGCCAGCAGTACCCAACGGGGTAGCTCCTACGAGCAGTACTTC.

This clone was seen a single time. The chain carries TRBV9 and TRBJ2-1; 7 bases map to TRBD2. The V gene end was trimmed by 3 bases and the J gene end by 8 bases; junction bases not matched to a gene: 8. The CDR3 spans 14 residues. CDR1 is SGDLS, CDR2 YYNGEE, per germline. The CDR3 protein is CASSGKRGYDEQFF. The CDR3 DNA follows: TGTGCCAGCAGCGGCAAGCGGGGATACGATGAGCAGTTCTTC.

This clone was seen only a few times. The CDR3 DNA reads TGTGCCAGCTCACCCCGGGGGGGGCCGAGCTCCTACAATGAGCAGTTCTTC. Translated, it gives CASSPRGGPSSYNEQFF. J is TRBJ2-1 and V is TRBV18; 8 positions agree with TRBD2. The CDR3 is made up of 17 amino acids. The germline gives CDR1 KGHSH, CDR2 LQKENI. Trimming cost V 3 bases and J 0 bases; bases outside gene matches: 7.